The clone carrying this TCR beta chain has just a few counts. Its matching antigen is unknown. Memory CD4+ T cells were sorted as CD4+CD45RO+CD25- cells. There are 14 residues in the CDR3. Germline assignment: CDR1 SGHRS and CDR2 YFSETQ. Trimming took 1 base from V and 1 from J; bases not matched to a gene: 1. The study's findings and limits: Tumor-infiltrating Treg TCR alpha and beta sequences overlapped most with tumor naive CD4+ T cells, then blood naive. Tumor memory CD4+ T cell TCR gene usage was found to cluster with blood and lymph node memory CD4+ cells and with lymph node naive CD4+ cells.

Semi-nested PCR with Nested Universal Primer A followed constant-region reverse priming of full-length variable regions. TCRdb fed the 5' RACE reads into MiXCR, producing one record per CDR3 protein. The table includes tens of thousands of distinct CDR3 sequences, 30% detected once. The gene calls are TRBV5-1 and TRBJ1-1, with 7 bases fitting TRBD1. The sequencing sample was made of tumor-infiltrating memory CD4+ T cells sorted from the breast tumor. This sample's subset: memory CD4+ T cells, CD4+CD45RO+CD25-. The TCR comes from a female donor with breast cancer. The chain's CDR3 is CASSLWDRNTEAFF. The CDR3 DNA is TGCGCCAGCAGCTTGTGGGACAGGAACACTGAAGCTTTCTTT.